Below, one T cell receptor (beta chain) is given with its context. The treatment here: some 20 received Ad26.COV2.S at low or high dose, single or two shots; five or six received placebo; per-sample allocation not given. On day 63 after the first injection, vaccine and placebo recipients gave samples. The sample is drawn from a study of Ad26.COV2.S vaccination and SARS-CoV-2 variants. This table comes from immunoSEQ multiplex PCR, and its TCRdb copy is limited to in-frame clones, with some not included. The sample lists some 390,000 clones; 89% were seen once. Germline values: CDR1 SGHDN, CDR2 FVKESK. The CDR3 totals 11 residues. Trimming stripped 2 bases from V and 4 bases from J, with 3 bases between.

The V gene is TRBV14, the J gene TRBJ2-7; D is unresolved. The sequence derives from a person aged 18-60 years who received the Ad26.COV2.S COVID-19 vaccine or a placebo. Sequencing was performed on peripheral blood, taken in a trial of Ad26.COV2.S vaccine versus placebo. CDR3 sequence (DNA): TGTGCCAGCAGCCAACAGTACGAGCAGTACTTC. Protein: CASSQQYEQYF.